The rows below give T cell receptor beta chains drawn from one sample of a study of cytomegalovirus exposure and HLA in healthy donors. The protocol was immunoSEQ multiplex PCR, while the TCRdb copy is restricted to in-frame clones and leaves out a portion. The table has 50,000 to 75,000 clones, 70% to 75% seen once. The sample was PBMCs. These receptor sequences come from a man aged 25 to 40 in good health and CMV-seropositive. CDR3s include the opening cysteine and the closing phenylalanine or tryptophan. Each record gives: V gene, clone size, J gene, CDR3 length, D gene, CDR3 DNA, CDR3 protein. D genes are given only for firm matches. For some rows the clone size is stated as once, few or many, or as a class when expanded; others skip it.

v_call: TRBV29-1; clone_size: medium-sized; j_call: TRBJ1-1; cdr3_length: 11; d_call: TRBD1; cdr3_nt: TGCAGCGGACAGGGAGACACTGAAGCTTTCTTT; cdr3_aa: CSGQGDTEAFF
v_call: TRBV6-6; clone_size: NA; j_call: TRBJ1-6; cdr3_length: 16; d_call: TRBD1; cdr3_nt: TGTGCCAGCAGTTACTCCGGACAGGGAGCGAATTCACCCCTCCACTTT; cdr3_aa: CASSYSGQGANSPLHF
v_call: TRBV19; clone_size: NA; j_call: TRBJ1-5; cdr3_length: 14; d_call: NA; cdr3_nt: TGTGCTACGGACCCCTGGGGCAGCAATCAGCCCCAGCATTTT; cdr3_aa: CATDPWGSNQPQHF
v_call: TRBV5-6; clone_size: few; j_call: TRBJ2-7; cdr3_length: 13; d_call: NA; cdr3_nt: TGTGCCAGCAGCCGACAGGTTTCCTACGAGCAGTACTTC; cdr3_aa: CASSRQVSYEQYF
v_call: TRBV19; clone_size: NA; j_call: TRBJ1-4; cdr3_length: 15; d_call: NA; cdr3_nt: TGTGCCAGTAGTATACAGCACGGGATGGGTGAAAAACTGTTTTTT; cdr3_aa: CASSIQHGMGEKLFF
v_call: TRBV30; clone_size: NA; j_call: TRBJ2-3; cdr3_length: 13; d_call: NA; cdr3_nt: TGTGCTGCCGACGACTACAACACAGATACGCAGTATTTT; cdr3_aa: CAADDYNTDTQYF
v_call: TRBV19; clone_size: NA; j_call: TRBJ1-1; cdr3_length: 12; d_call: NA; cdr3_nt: TGTGCCAGTAGCTTGGGGGACATTGAAGCTTTCTTT; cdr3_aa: CASSLGDIEAFF
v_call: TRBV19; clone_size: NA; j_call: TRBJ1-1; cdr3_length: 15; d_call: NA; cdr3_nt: TGTGCCAGTAGTACTCACCGGGGGGCTCGCACTGAAGCTTTCTTT; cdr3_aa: CASSTHRGARTEAFF
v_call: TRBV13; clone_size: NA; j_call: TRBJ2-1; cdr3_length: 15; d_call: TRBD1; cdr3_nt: TGTGCCAGCAGCCAACGGACAGGCGTATACAATGAGCAGTTCTTC; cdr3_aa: CASSQRTGVYNEQFF
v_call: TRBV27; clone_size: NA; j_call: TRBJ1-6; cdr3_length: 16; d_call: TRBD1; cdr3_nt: TGTGCCAGCAGCGACAGGGGGAGGTCCTATAATTCACCCCTCCACTTT; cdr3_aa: CASSDRGRSYNSPLHF
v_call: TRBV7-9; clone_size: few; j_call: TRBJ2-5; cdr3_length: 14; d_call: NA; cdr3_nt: TGTGCCAGCTCGACCACCAGGGTTTCGGAGACCCAGTACTTC; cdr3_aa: CASSTTRVSETQYF
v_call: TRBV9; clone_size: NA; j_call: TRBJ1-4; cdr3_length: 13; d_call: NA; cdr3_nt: TGTGCCAGCACCTCGGGTTTGGAGGAAAAACTGTTTTTT; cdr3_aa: CASTSGLEEKLFF
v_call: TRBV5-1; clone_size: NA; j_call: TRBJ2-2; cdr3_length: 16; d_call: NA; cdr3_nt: TGCGCCAGCAGCTTGGCAGGGCCTCGAGACACCGGGGAGCTGTTTTTT; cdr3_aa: CASSLAGPRDTGELFF
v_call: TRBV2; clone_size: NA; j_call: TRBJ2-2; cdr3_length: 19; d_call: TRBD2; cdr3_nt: TGTGCCAGCAGCCTTTTTGGACTAGCGGGGGGGTCGAACACCGGGGAGCTGTTTTTT; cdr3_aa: CASSLFGLAGGSNTGELFF
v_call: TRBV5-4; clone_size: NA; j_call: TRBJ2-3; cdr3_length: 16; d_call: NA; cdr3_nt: TGTGCCAGCAGCCCCCCTGGTGGGACTAGCACAGATACGCAGTATTTT; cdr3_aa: CASSPPGGTSTDTQYF
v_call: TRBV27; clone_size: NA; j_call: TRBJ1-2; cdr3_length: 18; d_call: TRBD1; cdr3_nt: TGTGCCAGCGGCTCGCCGACAGGGAAGGGGCCAGCTAACTATGGCTACACCTTC; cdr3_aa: CASGSPTGKGPANYGYTF
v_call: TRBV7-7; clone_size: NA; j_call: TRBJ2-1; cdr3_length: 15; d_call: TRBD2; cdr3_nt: TGTGCTAGCAGCTTAAGACTAGCGTCCTACAATGAGCAGTTCTTC; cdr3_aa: CASSLRLASYNEQFF
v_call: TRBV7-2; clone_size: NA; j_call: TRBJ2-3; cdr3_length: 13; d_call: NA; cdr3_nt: TGTGCCAGCAGCTTAGCGGCAGGCCCATCGCAGTATTTT; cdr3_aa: CASSLAAGPSQYF
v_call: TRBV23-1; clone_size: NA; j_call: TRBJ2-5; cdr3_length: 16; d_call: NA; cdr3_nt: TGCGCCAGCAGTCAATCGGGAACAGGAGTATGGGAGACCCAGTACTTC; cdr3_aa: CASSQSGTGVWETQYF
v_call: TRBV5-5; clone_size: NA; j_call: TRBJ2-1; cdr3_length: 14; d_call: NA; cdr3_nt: TGTGCCAGCAGCTTCCAGGGGTCCTACAATGAGCAGTTCTTC; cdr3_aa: CASSFQGSYNEQFF
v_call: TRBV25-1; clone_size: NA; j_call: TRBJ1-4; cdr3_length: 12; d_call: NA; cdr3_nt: TGTGCCAGCTTTGGGGGGGGTGAAAAACTGTTTTTT; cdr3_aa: CASFGGGEKLFF
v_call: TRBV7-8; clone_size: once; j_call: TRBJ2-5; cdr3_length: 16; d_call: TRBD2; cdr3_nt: TGTGCCAGCAGCCCCCGACTAGCGGGGGGACTAGAGACCCAGTACTTC; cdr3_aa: CASSPRLAGGLETQYF
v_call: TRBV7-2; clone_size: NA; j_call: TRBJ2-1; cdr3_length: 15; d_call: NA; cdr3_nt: TGTGCCAGCAGCTTCGGCGTAGCGTCCTACAATGAGCAGTTCTTC; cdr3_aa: CASSFGVASYNEQFF
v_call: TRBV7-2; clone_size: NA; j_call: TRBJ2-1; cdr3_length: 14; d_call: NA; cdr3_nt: TGTGCCAGCAGCTTAACAGAAACCCTCTGGGAGCAGTTCTTC; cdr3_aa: CASSLTETLWEQFF
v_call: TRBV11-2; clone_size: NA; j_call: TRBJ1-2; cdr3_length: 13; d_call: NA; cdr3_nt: TGTGCCAGCCGAAACCGGGGGGAAAGCGGCTACACCTTC; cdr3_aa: CASRNRGESGYTF
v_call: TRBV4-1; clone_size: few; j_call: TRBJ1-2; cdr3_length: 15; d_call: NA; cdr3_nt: TGCGCCAGCAGCCTTCAAGATCCAGACAGCTATGGCTACACCTTC; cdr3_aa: CASSLQDPDSYGYTF
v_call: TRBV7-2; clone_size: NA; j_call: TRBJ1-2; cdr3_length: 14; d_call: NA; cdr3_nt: TGTGCCAGCAGCCACGAAAAGCTCGGCTATGGCTACACCTTC; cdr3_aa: CASSHEKLGYGYTF
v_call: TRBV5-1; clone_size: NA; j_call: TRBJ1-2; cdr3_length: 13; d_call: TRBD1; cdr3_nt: TGCGCCAGCAGCTTAGACAGGGATTATGGCTACACCTTC; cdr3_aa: CASSLDRDYGYTF
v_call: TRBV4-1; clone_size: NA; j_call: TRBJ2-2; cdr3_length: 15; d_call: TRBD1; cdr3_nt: TGCGCCAGCAGCTCGGGGACAGTGAACACCGGGGAGCTGTTTTTT; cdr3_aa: CASSSGTVNTGELFF
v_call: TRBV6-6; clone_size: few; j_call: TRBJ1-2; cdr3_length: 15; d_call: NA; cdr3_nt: TGTGCCAGCAGTTACAAGGCAGGAGGTAACTATGGCTACACCTTC; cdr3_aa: CASSYKAGGNYGYTF
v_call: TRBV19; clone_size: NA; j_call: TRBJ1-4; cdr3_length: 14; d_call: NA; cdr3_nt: TGTGCCAGTAGTTCGGGATCAACTCGGGAAAAACTGTTTTTT; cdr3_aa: CASSSGSTREKLFF
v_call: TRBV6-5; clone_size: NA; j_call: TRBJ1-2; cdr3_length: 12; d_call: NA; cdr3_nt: TGTGCCAGCAGGGGGGCGAACTATGGCTACACCTTC; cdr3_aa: CASRGANYGYTF
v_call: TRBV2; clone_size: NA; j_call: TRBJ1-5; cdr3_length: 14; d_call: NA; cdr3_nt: TGTGCCAGCAGTGGGGGGCAGGCAAATCAGCCCCAGCATTTT; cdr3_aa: CASSGGQANQPQHF
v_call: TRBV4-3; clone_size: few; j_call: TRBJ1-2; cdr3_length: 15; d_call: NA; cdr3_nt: TGCGCCAGCAGCCAACATCAGTTGTCCAACTATGGCTACACCTTC; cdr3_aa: CASSQHQLSNYGYTF
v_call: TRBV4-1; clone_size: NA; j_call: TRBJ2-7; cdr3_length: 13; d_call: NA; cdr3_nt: TGCGCCAGCAGCCATACAGGGTCCTACGAGCAGTACTTC; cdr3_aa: CASSHTGSYEQYF
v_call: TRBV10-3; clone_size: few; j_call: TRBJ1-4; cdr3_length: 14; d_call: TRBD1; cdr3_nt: TGTGCCATCAGAGAAGACAGGGGGAATGAAAAACTGTTTTTT; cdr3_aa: CAIREDRGNEKLFF
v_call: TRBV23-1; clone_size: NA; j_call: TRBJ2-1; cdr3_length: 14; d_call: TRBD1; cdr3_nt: TGCGCCAGCAGGACCGGGACAGGGCGGGATGAGCAGTTCTTC; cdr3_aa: CASRTGTGRDEQFF
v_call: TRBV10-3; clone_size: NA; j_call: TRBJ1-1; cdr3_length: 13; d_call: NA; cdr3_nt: TGTGCCATCAGTGTGGGAGCGAACACTGAAGCTTTCTTT; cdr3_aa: CAISVGANTEAFF
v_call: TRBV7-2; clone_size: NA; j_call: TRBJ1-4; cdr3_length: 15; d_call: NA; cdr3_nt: TGTGCCAGCAGCTCCGGGGGGGGAGCTAATGAAAAACTGTTTTTT; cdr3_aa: CASSSGGGANEKLFF
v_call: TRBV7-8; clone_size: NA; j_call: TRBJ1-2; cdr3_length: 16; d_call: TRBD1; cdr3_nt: TGTGCCAGCAGCTTAGAAGACAGGGGCGGCGCATGGGGCTACACCTTC; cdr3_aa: CASSLEDRGGAWGYTF
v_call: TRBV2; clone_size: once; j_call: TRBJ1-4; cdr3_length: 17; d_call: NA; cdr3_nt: TGTGCCAGCACAATTTCAAGAAACTCTTTGTTGCCGGTTAAACTGTTTTTT; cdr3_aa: CASTISRNSLLPVKLFF
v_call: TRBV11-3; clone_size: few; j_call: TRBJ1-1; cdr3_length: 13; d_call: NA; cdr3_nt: TGTGCCAGCAGCTTAGCCGGCAGCGCTGAAGCTTTCTTT; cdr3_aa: CASSLAGSAEAFF
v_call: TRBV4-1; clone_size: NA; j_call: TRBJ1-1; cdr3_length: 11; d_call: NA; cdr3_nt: TGCGCCAGCAGCCAAGGCTACGGGTCCGTCTTT; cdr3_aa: CASSQGYGSVF
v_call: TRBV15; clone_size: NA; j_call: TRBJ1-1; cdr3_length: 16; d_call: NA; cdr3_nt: TGTGCCACCAGCAGAGATCAGACGTGGGGAGGCACTGAAGCTTTCTTT; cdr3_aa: CATSRDQTWGGTEAFF
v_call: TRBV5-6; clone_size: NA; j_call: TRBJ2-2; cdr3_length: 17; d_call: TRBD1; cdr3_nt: TGTGCCAGCAGCTTGGGGGACAGGGCATTTGTAGCCGGGGAGCTGTTTTTT; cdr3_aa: CASSLGDRAFVAGELFF
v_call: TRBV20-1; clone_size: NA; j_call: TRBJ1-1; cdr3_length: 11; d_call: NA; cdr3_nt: TGCAGTGCTCCGAGGGCCGGTGAAGCTTTCTTT; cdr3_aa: CSAPRAGEAFF
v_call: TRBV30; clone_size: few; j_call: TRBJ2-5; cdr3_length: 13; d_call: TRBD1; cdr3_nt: TGTGCCTGGAGTGGGTCAGGGGGAGAGACCCAGTACTTC; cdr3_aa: CAWSGSGGETQYF
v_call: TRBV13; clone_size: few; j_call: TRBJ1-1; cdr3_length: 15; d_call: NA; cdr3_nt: TGTGCCAGCAGCTTAAATATCCGGTTGAACACTGAAGCTTTCTTT; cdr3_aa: CASSLNIRLNTEAFF
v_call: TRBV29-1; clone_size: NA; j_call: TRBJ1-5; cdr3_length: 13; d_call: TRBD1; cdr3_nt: TGCAGCGTTCGACAGGGGGCGCGGGAGCCCCAGCATTTT; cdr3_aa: CSVRQGAREPQHF
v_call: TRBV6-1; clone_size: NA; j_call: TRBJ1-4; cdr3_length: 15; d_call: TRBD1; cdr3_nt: TGTGCCAGCAGGAGTAGACAGGGGTTAAGTGAAAAACTGTTTTTT; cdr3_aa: CASRSRQGLSEKLFF
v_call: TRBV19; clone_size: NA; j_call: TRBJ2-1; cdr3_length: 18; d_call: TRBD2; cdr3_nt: TGTGCCAGTAGTTCCCGGGGACTAGCGGGGGCCTCCTACAATGAGCAGTTCTTC; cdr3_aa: CASSSRGLAGASYNEQFF
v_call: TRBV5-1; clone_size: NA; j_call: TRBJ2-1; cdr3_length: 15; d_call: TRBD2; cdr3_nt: TGCGCCAGCACCCCTGGCGGGGGCTCCTACAATGAGCAGTTCTTC; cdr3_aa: CASTPGGGSYNEQFF
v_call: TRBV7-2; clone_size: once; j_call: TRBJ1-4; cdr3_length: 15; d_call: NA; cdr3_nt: TGTGCCAGCAGCCTGCGCATGGGGCTTAATGAAAAACTGTTTTTT; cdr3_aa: CASSLRMGLNEKLFF
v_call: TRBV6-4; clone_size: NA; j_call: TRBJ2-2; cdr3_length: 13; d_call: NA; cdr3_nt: TGTGCCAGCAGTAATCGGGGCACCGGGGAGCTGTTTTTT; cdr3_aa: CASSNRGTGELFF
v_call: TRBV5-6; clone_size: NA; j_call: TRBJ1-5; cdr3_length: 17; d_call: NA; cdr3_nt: TGTGCCAGCAGCGAGTCCTACAGGGCGTCGGGCAATCAGCCCCAGCATTTT; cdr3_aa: CASSESYRASGNQPQHF
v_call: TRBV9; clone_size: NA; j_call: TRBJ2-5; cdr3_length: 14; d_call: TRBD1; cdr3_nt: TGTGCCAGCAGCCTCTGGACAGGTCAAGAGACCCAGTACTTC; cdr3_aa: CASSLWTGQETQYF
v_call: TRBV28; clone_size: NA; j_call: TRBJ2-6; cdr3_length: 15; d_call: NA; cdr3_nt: TGTGCCAGCATGTTCAGTTCAGGGGGGGCCAACGTCCTGACTTTC; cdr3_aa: CASMFSSGGANVLTF
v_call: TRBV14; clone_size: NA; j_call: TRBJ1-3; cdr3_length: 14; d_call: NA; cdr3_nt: TGTGCCAGCAGCCAATCTGGAGTTGGAAACACCATATATTTT; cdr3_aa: CASSQSGVGNTIYF
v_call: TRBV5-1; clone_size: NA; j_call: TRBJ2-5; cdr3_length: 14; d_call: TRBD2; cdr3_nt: TGCGCCAGCAGCTTGGCGACTAGCCCGGGGACCCAGTACTTC; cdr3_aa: CASSLATSPGTQYF